One and the same sample provided the 16 T cell receptor beta chains below, sequenced in a study of CD8 T cells in ankylosing spondylitis. A single record per CDR3 protein comes from TCRdb applying MiXCR to the 5' RACE reads. In the table there are fewer than 350,000 distinct CDR3 sequences, 11% of which are singletons. Sequencing input: blood, either unsorted or a sorted T cell fraction (not recorded which). Receptors were obtained from a female donor with ankylosing spondylitis or in good health (not recorded which).

CDR3 region: CASDDTGPSHSPLHF. The CDR3 DNA reads TGTGCTAGTGATGACACGGGGCCGAGTCATTCACCCCTCCACTTT. The chain links TRBV12-5 to TRBJ1-6, with a tentative D call TRBD1 (5 bases). CDR1 LGHNT and CDR2 FRNRAP come from the germline V gene. Trimming took off 7 bases at V and 8 bases at J, with 18 bases between the two ends. This CDR3 has 15 residues.

There are many counts of this clonotype. The chain has TRBV11-2 and TRBJ2-1, with D perhaps matching TRBD1 or TRBD2 (9 bases each). Per the germline V gene, CDR1 is SGHAT and CDR2 is FQNNGV. V was cut by 6 bases and J by 0 bases, with 27 bases left in between. The CDR3 runs 20 residues. CDR3 sequence: CASRPYRGPSGISSYNEQFF. CDR3 DNA sequence: TGTGCCAGCAGACCATACAGGGGGCCTAGCGGGATTAGCTCCTACAATGAGCAGTTCTTC.

This clonotype was counted many times. The chain couples TRBV19 to TRBJ2-3; 7 nucleotides match TRBD2. The ends lost 10 bases at V and 5 bases at J; junction bases unmatched: 12. Germline V gives CDR1 LNHDA, CDR2 SQIVND (reference sequence). The CDR3 contains 14 residues. This chain's CDR3 is CATSSGWDRDTQYF. CDR3 coding DNA: TGTGCCACCTCTAGCGGCTGGGATCGAGATACGCAGTATTTT.

Worth noting for this clonotype: Germline is not matched at one junction end, which may reflect a read error. The chain has TRBV7-7 and TRBJ1-1; D not certain. Looked up from germline, CDR1 is SSHAT and CDR2 is FNYEAQ (reference sequence). CDR3 length: 16 amino acids. CDR3 bases: TGTGCTAGCACCCCCCACTCTTTTGGCTCGAACACTGAAGCTTTCTTT. Amino acids: CASTPHSFGSNTEAFF.

On this clonotype itself: A clone one base away is much larger, so this may be a read error. The gene calls are TRBV9 and TRBJ2-1; 9 nucleotides match TRBD1. The J segment lost 6 bases and the V segment lost 6 bases, leaving 10 bases of the junction unmatched. CDR1 and CDR2 (germline): SGDLS, YYNGEE. The CDR3 totals 15 residues. CDR3 nucleotide sequence: TGTGCCAGCATCCCCCGGGACAGGGTCGGCAATGAGCAGTTCTTC. Residues: CASIPRDRVGNEQFF. Variable domain in full (rest from reference TRBV9 and TRBJ2-1): DSGVTQTPKHLITATGQRVTLRCSPRSGDLSVYWYQQSLDQGLQFLIQYYNGEERAKGNILERFSAQQFPDLHSELNLSSLELGDSALYFCASIPRDRVGNEQFFGPGTRLTVL.

A few counts support this clonotype. CDR3 bases: TGTGCCAGCAGTTACCGGGGGTTCGAGTTGACTGAAGCTTTCTTT. It encodes CASSYRGFELTEAFF. The chain has TRBV6-2 or TRBV6-3 and TRBJ1-1, with D perhaps matching TRBD1 (5 bases). V was shortened by 2 bases and J by 5 bases, with 15 bases between the two germline ends. The CDR3 totals 15 residues. Germline loops: CDR1 MNHEY, CDR2 SVGEGT.

The chain combines TRBV6-1 with TRBJ1-5; no reliable D call. The V and J ends lost 8 bases and 5 bases respectively, with 16 bases between them. The germline gives CDR1 MNHNS, CDR2 SASEGT. This CDR3 is 14 amino acids long. The CDR3, as DNA: TGTGCCAGCTCCCTCGACCCGGGCTATCAGCCCCAGCATTTT. Amino acid sequence: CASSLDPGYQPQHF.

At least ten counts were recorded for this clonotype. V and J are TRBV28 and TRBJ1-4; D is undetermined. V was shortened by 6 bases and J by 3 bases, with 11 bases between the two germline ends. The CDR3 is 14 amino acids. CDR1 is MDHEN, CDR2 SYDVKM, per germline. This chain's CDR3 is CASSPTPPNEKLFF. For the CDR3, the DNA is TGTGCCAGCAGCCCGACCCCCCCTAATGAAAAACTGTTTTTT.

This clonotype was seen repeatedly, ten times or more. The rearrangement uses TRBV12-3 or TRBV12-4 and TRBJ2-3; 8 bases are shared with TRBD2. Germline trimming cut 5 bases from V and 2 bases from J; bases unmatched to any gene: 6. CDR3 length: 15 amino acids. In nucleotides, the CDR3 is TGTGCCAGCAGTCCACTAGCGGTGACCACAGATACGCAGTATTTT. Protein: CASSPLAVTTDTQYF.

As for this clonotype: Given a much more abundant clone one base away, this may be a read error. The chain employs TRBV5-1 and TRBJ1-4, with 8 bases that match TRBD1. J lost 7 bases, V lost 4 bases, and 12 bases had no gene match. Germline lookup yields CDR1 SGHRS and CDR2 YFSETQ. The length of the CDR3 is 16 residues. CDR3 in DNA: TGCGCCAGCAGCCGGGATTCCGACAGGGGAAGTGAAAAACTGTTTTTT. It is translated as CASSRDSDRGSEKLFF.

As for this clonotype: At one end the junction does not follow the germline gene, possibly because of a read error. This sequence joins TRBV29-1 and TRBJ1-1; 9 positions match TRBD1. The CDR3 sequence is 13 residues long. Per germline, CDR1 SQVTM and CDR2 ANQGSEA. The CDR3 protein is CSVTGQGKSEALF. CDR3 nucleotides: TGCAGCGTTACGGGACAGGGAAAATCTGAAGCTTTATTT. The variable domain in full, completed from reference TRBV29-1 and TRBJ1-1, reads SAVISQKPSRDICQRGTSLTIQCQVDSQVTMMFWYRQQPGQSLTLIATANQGSEATYESGFVIDKFPISRPNLTFSTLTVSNMSPEDSSIYLCSVTGQGKSEALFGQGTRLTVV.

This clonotype was detected ten times or more. The chain recombines TRBV29-1 with TRBJ1-5; TRBD1 is a possible D gene (5 bases). Germline loops: CDR1 SQVTM, CDR2 ANQGSEA. The V gene lost 4 bases and the J gene lost 4 bases, with 8 bases spanning the gap. The CDR3 contains 12 residues. CDR3 sequence reads: CSVGGENQPQHF. CDR3 nucleotides: TGCAGCGTTGGGGGGGAGAATCAGCCCCAGCATTTT.

The sample holds many counts of this clonotype. The chain is built from TRBV21-1 and TRBJ1-3; the table calls TRBD1, which could not be checked here. TRBV21-1 is an annotated pseudogene. The CDR3 extends over 15 amino acids. The CDR3 DNA reads TGTGCCAGCAGCAAAGTGGTACAGGCTGGAAACACCATATATTTT. Translating it yields CASSKVVQAGNTIYF.

This clonotype appeared a few times. This chain connects TRBV29-1 to TRBJ1-6; no firm D call. Per the germline V gene, CDR1 is SQVTM and CDR2 is ANQGSEA. V was trimmed by 4 bases and J by 8 bases, leaving 15 bases between them. This CDR3 spans 14 amino acids. DNA of the CDR3: TGCAGCGTTGCTTTGACGGGAGGTGATTCACCCCTCCACTTT. The encoded protein is CSVALTGGDSPLHF.

Concerning this clonotype: A much larger clone differs by one base, so this may be a read error. The rearrangement links TRBV28 to TRBJ1-2; no firm D call. The CDR3 consists of 11 residues. CDR1 is MDHEN and CDR2 is SYDVKM in the germline V gene. CDR3 bases: TGTGCCAGCAGTCCGGACTATGGCGACACCTTC. Its translation: CASSPDYGDTF.

The table lists this clonotype with many counts. The CDR3 is CASRLQHRSGNYGYTF. Here the CDR3 DNA reads TGCGCCAGCAGATTACAACATCGTTCAGGGAACTATGGCTACACCTTC. This chain uses TRBV5-1 with TRBJ1-2; D possibly corresponds to TRBD1 (5 bases). V lost 5 bases and J lost 2, with 19 bases in between. Germline V CDR1 and CDR2: SGHRS, YFSETQ. There are 16 residues in the CDR3. The whole variable domain, remainder taken from reference TRBV5-1 and TRBJ1-2, is KAGVTQTPRYLIKTRGQQVTLSCSPISGHRSVSWYQQTPGQGLQFLFEYFSETQRNKGNFPGRFSGRQFSNSRSEMNVSTLELGDSALYLCASRLQHRSGNYGYTFGSGTRLTVV.